What follows are 28 T cell receptor beta chains derived from one specimen sequenced in a study of cytomegalovirus exposure and HLA in healthy donors. Researchers ran the PCR with 60 Vbeta and 13 Jbeta primers. Assay: immunoSEQ multiplex PCR; the TCRdb copy retains only in-frame clones and omits some. The sample consists of approximately 220,000 clones, 75% to 80% of them appearing once. Material for sequencing was PBMCs. The receptors were gathered from a male donor in good health and CMV-seronegative.

V usage is TRBV7-3 and J usage is TRBJ2-1; D perhaps matches TRBD2 (6 bases). This CDR3 has 21 residues. Germline V gene sequence: CDR1 SGHTA, CDR2 FQGTGA. Trimming left V 4 bases short and J 7 bases short, with 35 bases between. The CDR3 DNA reads TGTGCCAGCAGCTCCCCTCTGCAGGTTGGGTTAGCGGACGGAGTTATAAATGAGCAGTTCTTC. The encoded protein is CASSSPLQVGLADGVINEQFF.

The J gene is TRBJ2-2, the V gene TRBV5-3; D unresolved. TRBV5-3 is classed as an ORF, of uncertain function. Trimming took off 0 bases at V and 1 base at J, with 10 bases between the two ends. This CDR3 has 16 residues. In DNA, the CDR3 is TGTGCCAGAAGCTTGGTTCAGGCCATGAACACCGGGGAGCTGTTTTTT. This codes for CARSLVQAMNTGELFF.

This chain joins TRBV19 and TRBJ2-7; D remains unclear. From germline, CDR1 is LNHDA and CDR2 SQIVND (reference sequence). V dropped 4 bases and J dropped 1 base, with 8 bases sitting between them. The length of the CDR3 is 13 residues. The chain's CDR3 is CASSSLPSYEQYF. In DNA form, the CDR3 reads TGTGCCAGTAGTAGTCTCCCTTCCTACGAGCAGTACTTC.

This chain links TRBV4-1 with TRBJ2-3; 14 nucleotides line up with TRBD2. The CDR3 has 18 amino acids. V lost 5 bases to trimming and J lost 1 base; unmatched junction nucleotides: 8. Germline CDR1 and CDR2: MGHRA and YSYEKL. The CDR3 sequence is CASSGQGLAGGRTDTQYF. As DNA, the CDR3 is TGCGCCAGCAGCGGACAAGGACTAGCGGGGGGTCGCACAGATACGCAGTATTTT.

The gene calls are TRBV5-1 and TRBJ2-3; 7 bases are a match to TRBD2. V dropped 0 bases and J dropped 5; count of bases not matched to a gene: 6. This CDR3 has 15 residues. The germline V gene has CDR1 SGHRS and CDR2 YFSETQ. This chain's CDR3 is CASSLELAGVDTQYF. The CDR3, as DNA: TGCGCCAGCAGCTTGGAATTAGCGGGTGTAGATACGCAGTATTTT. Full variable domain (outside the CDR3, taken from reference TRBV5-1 and TRBJ2-3): KAGVTQTPRYLIKTRGQQVTLSCSPISGHRSVSWYQQTPGQGLQFLFEYFSETQRNKGNFPGRFSGRQFSNSRSEMNVSTLELGDSALYLCASSLELAGVDTQYFGPGTRLTVL.

The CDR3 reads CASSPGQGRFMNTEAFF. The CDR3 DNA sequence: TGCGCCAGCAGCCCTGGACAGGGGCGGTTCATGAACACTGAAGCTTTCTTT. This chain uses TRBV5-1 with TRBJ1-1; 9 bases fit TRBD1. V shed 4 bases and J 0 bases; nucleotides not matched to a gene: 10. The CDR3 spans 17 residues. CDR1 and CDR2 (germline): SGHRS, YFSETQ.

The V and J genes are TRBV6-4 and TRBJ2-2; 7 bases are shared with TRBD1. This CDR3 has 15 residues. The junction had 1 base not matched to a gene; V was cut back by 2 bases and J by 1 base. Germline CDR1 and CDR2: MRHNA and SNTAGT. DNA for the CDR3: TGTGCCAGCAGTGACGGACAGGAGAACACCGGGGAGCTGTTTTTT. Amino acid sequence: CASSDGQENTGELFF.

V and J are TRBV5-1 and TRBJ2-1; 11 positions match TRBD2. CDR1 is SGHRS, CDR2 YFSETQ, per germline. Trimming at V came to 4 bases and at J to 6 bases, leaving 3 bases not matched to a gene. This CDR3 spans 14 amino acids. Here the CDR3 reads CASSLTSGINEQFF. As DNA, the CDR3 is TGCGCCAGCAGCCTGACTAGCGGGATCAATGAGCAGTTCTTC.

This chain joins TRBV7-3 and TRBJ2-3, with a weak D call TRBD1 (5 bases). V lost 5 bases to trimming and J lost 5 bases, with 8 bases between them. Germline CDR1 and CDR2: SGHTA and FQGTGA. This CDR3 is built from 12 residues. CDR3 nucleotides: TGTGCCAGCAGCCCCACAGGAGATACGCAGTATTTT. The encoded protein is CASSPTGDTQYF.

The gene calls are TRBV11-3 and TRBJ2-1, with TRBD2 identical over 9 bases. Germline assignment: CDR1 SGHNT and CDR2 YENEEA. The V and J ends lost 3 bases and 7 bases, in that order; junction bases with no gene match: 7. This CDR3 comprises 15 residues. DNA of the CDR3: TGTGCCAGCAGCTTTATGCGGGGGGGCGGGAATGAGCAGTTCTTC. This sequence encodes CASSFMRGGGNEQFF.

As regards this clone: This sample also contains other DNA sequences that code for the same CDR3. The chain recombines TRBV7-3 with TRBJ2-5; no clear D gene. Per the germline V gene, CDR1 is SGHTA and CDR2 is FQGTGA. Trimming removed 2 bases at V and 1 base at J, with 5 bases between. This CDR3 contains 13 residues. CDR3 sequence (DNA): TGTGCCAGCAGCTTATCCAGCCAAGAGACCCAGTACTTC. Protein: CASSLSSQETQYF.

The chain recombines TRBV6-1 with TRBJ2-7; possible D gene TRBD1, 5 bases. Germline-derived CDR1 and CDR2 are MNHNS and SASEGT. There are 15 residues in the CDR3. The V gene lost 0 bases and the J gene lost 4 bases, with 13 bases spanning the gap. For the CDR3, the DNA is TGTGCCAGCAGTGAAGCGAAGGGCAGGGCATACGAGCAGTACTTC. Protein product: CASSEAKGRAYEQYF.

This clone was seen just once. The chain employs TRBV18 and TRBJ1-5, with 12 nucleotides matching TRBD1. Trimming took 4 bases from V and 6 from J; bases not matched to a gene: 10. Germline V gene data show CDR1 as KGHSH and CDR2 as LQKENI. This CDR3 has 17 amino acids. Written as DNA, the CDR3 is TGTGCCAGCTCACGCTTAGGGGGACAGGGGGCGCGTCAGCCCCAGCATTTT. Encoded protein: CASSRLGGQGARQPQHF.

The chain recombines TRBV6-1 with TRBJ2-7; 9 bases are a match to TRBD1. This CDR3 contains 13 residues. V shed 8 bases and J 6 bases; nucleotides not matched to a gene: 8. Germline V lookup: CDR1 MNHNS, CDR2 SASEGT. The CDR3 reads CASGGQGRGEQYF. In DNA, the CDR3 is TGTGCCAGCGGGGGACAGGGAAGGGGCGAGCAGTACTTC.

The chain employs TRBV5-1 and TRBJ2-5; TRBD2 matches 12 bases. The length of the CDR3 is 19 residues. V dropped 2 bases and J dropped 5; count of bases not matched to a gene: 16. Germline V CDR1 and CDR2: SGHRS, YFSETQ. The CDR3 nucleotides are TGCGCCAGCAGCTTCTTCACTCTAGCGGGAGGGCCTCAAGGGGAGACCCAGTACTTC. It yields the protein CASSFFTLAGGPQGETQYF.

The chain employs TRBV14 and TRBJ1-2; D ambiguous. The V and J ends lost 4 bases and 4 bases respectively, with 13 bases between them. This CDR3 contains 14 residues. Per the germline V gene, CDR1 is SGHDN and CDR2 is FVKESK. DNA of the CDR3: TGTGCCAGCAGCCCCACGGAGGCTCTCTATGGCTACACCTTC. Its translation: CASSPTEALYGYTF.

The genes are TRBV6-1 and TRBJ1-5; 11 bases match TRBD1. V shed 6 bases, J shed 3 bases, and the junction held 4 bases outside the gene matches. Germline V gives CDR1 MNHNS, CDR2 SASEGT. CDR3 length: 15 amino acids. The CDR3 region has the DNA TGTGCCAGCAGCGGGACAGGGGGGACCAATCAGCCCCAGCATTTT. Amino acids: CASSGTGGTNQPQHF.

V is TRBV19 and J is TRBJ2-3; tentative D call: TRBD1 (5 bases). The V gene's germline CDR1 is LNHDA and CDR2 SQIVND (reference sequence). The germline V and J ends were trimmed by 11 bases and 3 bases, with 18 bases remaining between them. The CDR3 contains 14 residues. This CDR3 is CASNKRGNTDTQYF. DNA of the CDR3: TGTGCCTCAAACAAAAGGGGAAATACAGATACGCAGTATTTT.

Note on this clone: One junction end disagrees with the germline gene, perhaps due to a read error. The chain links TRBV4-3 to TRBJ2-7; 12 bases match TRBD2. Germline CDR1 and CDR2: LGHNA and YSLEER. This CDR3 is 18 amino acids long. For the CDR3, the DNA is TGCGCCGGCAGCCAAGATGTGGCTAGCGGGGGGGTTTCCTACGAGCAGTACTTC. Translating gives CAGSQDVASGGVSYEQYF.

The rearrangement uses TRBV7-8 and TRBJ1-3, with 10 bases that match TRBD1. The J segment lost 0 bases and the V segment lost 0 bases, leaving 11 bases of the junction unmatched. This CDR3 spans 20 amino acids. CDR1 and CDR2 (germline): SGHVS, FQNEAQ. The CDR3 region has the DNA TGTGCCAGCAGCTTAGCGCTCCCGGGGTGGACAGGGGGCTCTGGAAACACCATATATTTT. This sequence encodes CASSLALPGWTGGSGNTIYF.

The chain links TRBV28 to TRBJ1-2; 7 bases line up with TRBD1. V lost 1 base and J lost 8; bases outside the gene matches: 1. CDR1 is MDHEN, CDR2 SYDVKM, per germline. The CDR3 contains 12 residues. CDR3 region: CASSLSGGGYTF. The DNA for the CDR3 is TGTGCCAGCAGTTTATCAGGGGGAGGCTACACCTTC.

The count of this clone is one. The gene calls are TRBV4-1 and TRBJ2-1, with TRBD2 matching over 9 bases. The germline CDR1 and CDR2 sequences are MGHRA and YSYEKL. The trim removed 1 base at V and 7 bases at J, leaving 11 bases unmatched. This CDR3 has 17 residues. The CDR3 DNA is TGCGCCAGCAGCCAAGCGGGCGGGGGGGCCATGTTGAATGAGCAGTTCTTC. It translates to CASSQAGGGAMLNEQFF.

This chain links TRBV19 with TRBJ2-1, with 14 bases that match TRBD2. The germline V gene has CDR1 LNHDA and CDR2 SQIVND (reference sequence). The length of the CDR3 is 17 residues. J gave up 4 bases and V 5 bases, and 7 bases lay outside the gene matches. This CDR3 reads CASSPGTSGRGYNEQFF. The DNA of the CDR3 is TGTGCCAGTAGTCCGGGGACTAGCGGGAGAGGATACAATGAGCAGTTCTTC.

The DNA for the CDR3 is TGCGCCAGCACCCCCGAGCCCCGGGACAACGTCCTGACTTTC. This gives the protein CASTPEPRDNVLTF. V usage is TRBV5-1 and J usage is TRBJ2-6; tentatively, D is TRBD2 (5 bases). Germline V gives CDR1 SGHRS, CDR2 YFSETQ. This CDR3 region has 14 residues. V lost 6 bases and J 9 bases, leaving 16 bases between the germline ends. Complete variable domain (other parts from reference TRBV5-1 and TRBJ2-6): KAGVTQTPRYLIKTRGQQVTLSCSPISGHRSVSWYQQTPGQGLQFLFEYFSETQRNKGNFPGRFSGRQFSNSRSEMNVSTLELGDSALYLCASTPEPRDNVLTFGAGSRLTVL.

V gene TRBV4-3 combines with J gene TRBJ2-3, with TRBD2 as a possible D gene (5 bases). The germline V and J ends were trimmed by 0 bases and 6 bases, with 13 bases remaining between them. The CDR3 extends over 15 amino acids. The V gene's germline CDR1 is LGHNA and CDR2 YSLEER. The CDR3 loop reads CASSQERALRDTQYF. The CDR3 bases are TGCGCCAGCAGCCAAGAGAGGGCCCTCCGGGATACGCAGTATTTT.

A remark on this clone: A junction end diverges from the germline sequence, so it may reflect a read error. The chain recombines TRBV14 with TRBJ1-2; 7 positions match TRBD1. This CDR3 is 17 amino acids long. Per germline, CDR1 SGHDN and CDR2 FVKESK. CDR3 DNA sequence: TGTGCCAGCAGCCAACTACAACCGACAGGGCACTTCTATCGCTACACCTTC. Amino acid sequence: CASSQLQPTGHFYRYTF.

The chain uses TRBV7-2 and TRBJ2-7; the match to TRBD1 covers 11 bases. With V trimmed by 4 bases and J by 5 bases, 4 bases remained unmatched. Germline V lookup: CDR1 SGHTA, CDR2 FQGNSA. The length of the CDR3 is 14 residues. The CDR3 reads CASSSRTGGDEQYF. Written as DNA, the CDR3 is TGTGCCAGCAGCTCGAGGACAGGGGGCGACGAGCAGTACTTC.

The chain combines TRBV25-1 with TRBJ2-5; 8 bases match TRBD1. The J call is uncertain, as TRBJ2-7 better fits the DNA end. The germline V gene has CDR1 MGHDK and CDR2 SYGVNS. The CDR3 is 14 residues long. Written as DNA, the CDR3 is TGTGCCAGCAGTGCCGGGACAGGTGCCTACGAGCAGTACTTC. This encodes CASSAGTGAYEQYF.